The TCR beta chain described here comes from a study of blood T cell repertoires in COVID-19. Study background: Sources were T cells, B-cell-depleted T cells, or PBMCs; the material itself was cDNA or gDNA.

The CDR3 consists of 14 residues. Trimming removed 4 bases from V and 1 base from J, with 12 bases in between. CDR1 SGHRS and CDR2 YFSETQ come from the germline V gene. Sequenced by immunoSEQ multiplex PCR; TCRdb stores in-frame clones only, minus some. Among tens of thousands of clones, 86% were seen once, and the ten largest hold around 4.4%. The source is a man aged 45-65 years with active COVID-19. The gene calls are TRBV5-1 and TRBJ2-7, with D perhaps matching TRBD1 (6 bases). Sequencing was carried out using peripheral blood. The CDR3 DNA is TGCGCCAGCAGCCCCGCCGGACAGTCCTACGAGCAGTACTTC. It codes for CASSPAGQSYEQYF.